Included here is one T cell receptor (beta chain) sequence, with context. Assay used: immunoSEQ multiplex PCR; TCRdb lists only in-frame clones, some missing. Of about 58,000 clones in the sample, 70% to 90% were seen once. Trimming cost V 4 bases and J 8 bases; bases outside gene matches: 5. Germline V gene lookup returns CDR1 MNHNY and CDR2 SVGAGI (reference sequence). CDR3 size: 13 residues. This entry belongs to a study of OX40 agonist ivuxolimab in advanced cancers. About the research overall: With ivuxolimab, an agonistic anti-OX40 (CD134) antibody, patients were treated. Partial responses were achieved by three patients: one hepatocellular carcinoma, two cutaneous melanoma.

The source is an adult with an advanced solid tumor such as melanoma, head and neck, liver or kidney cancer. The chain employs TRBV6-6 and TRBJ2-1, with 7 bases that match TRBD2. Sequencing was performed on CD4+ or CD8+ T cells sorted from blood, taken in a trial of the OX40 agonist ivuxolimab. The CDR3 region has the DNA TGTGCCAGCAGTTGGGGGGGGACCGATGAGCAGTTCTTC. Residues: CASSWGGTDEQFF.